One sample yielded the 27 T cell receptor beta chains listed below, sequenced in a study of cytomegalovirus exposure and HLA in healthy donors (dated by TCRdb to 2016 to 2017). The library was produced with the immunoSEQ multiplex PCR assay. For the multiplex PCR, a mixture combining 60 forward primers for TCR Vbeta segments and 13 reverse primers for TCR Jbeta segments was used. Not all clones reach the TCRdb copy of this immuneACCESS table, which keeps in-frame sequences only. Checked studies attribute under half of the gap to unresolved V genes and leave the rest unexplained. Counted in this sample were fewer than 150,000 clones; 75% to 90% of them appeared once. The top ten clones comprise less than 7% of the sample. Sequencing input: PBMCs. The receptors shown here come from a woman younger than 45 in good health and CMV-seropositive.

This clone has just one count. CDR3 nucleotide sequence: TGTGCCACCAGCAGAGACGCGGGATATGAGCAGTTCTTC. It codes for CATSRDAGYEQFF. This sequence joins TRBV15 and TRBJ2-1, with D perhaps matching TRBD2 (6 bases). This CDR3 is built from 13 residues. Trimming pared 0 bases from V and 8 bases from J, leaving 8 bases between. In germline, CDR1 is LNHNV, CDR2 YYDKDF (reference sequence).

As regards this clone: The same CDR3 arises from other DNA sequences in this sample as well. The chain joins TRBV6-5 to TRBJ2-1; 8 bases agree with TRBD2. Trimming took 6 bases from V and 7 from J; bases not matched to a gene: 8. This CDR3 spans 14 amino acids. Looked up from germline, CDR1 is MNHEY and CDR2 is SVGAGI. The CDR3 nucleotides are TGTGCCAGCAGGCGAGCGGGAGTAGGTAATGAGCAGTTCTTC. Its protein product is CASRRAGVGNEQFF.

This chain uses TRBV28 with TRBJ2-1; possible D gene TRBD1, 5 bases. The CDR3 sequence is 13 residues long. Per germline, CDR1 MDHEN and CDR2 SYDVKM. Trimming shortened V by 6 bases and J by 6 bases, and 12 bases separated the two germline ends. CDR3 in DNA: TGTGCCAGCAGCCCATCCGACAGCAATGAGCAGTTCTTC. Residues: CASSPSDSNEQFF. The full variable domain, in which reference TRBV28 and TRBJ2-1 provide the parts outside the CDR3, is DVKVTQSSRYLVKRTGEKVFLECVQDMDHENMFWYRQDPGLGLRLIYFSYDVKMKEKGDIPEGYSVSREKKERFSLILESASTNQTSMYLCASSPSDSNEQFFGPGTRLTVL.

The CDR3 coding sequence is TGTGCCAGCTCACCCCAGGGAAGGGACTATGGCTACACCTTC. Residues: CASSPQGRDYGYTF. This chain connects TRBV18 to TRBJ1-2, with a weak D call TRBD1 (5 bases). In germline, CDR1 is KGHSH, CDR2 LQKENI. Trimming removed 3 bases at V and 3 bases at J, with 11 bases between. The CDR3 spans 14 residues. Using reference TRBV18 and TRBJ1-2 for the parts outside the CDR3, the full variable domain is NAGVMQNPRHLVRRRGQEARLRCSPMKGHSHVYWYRQLPEEGLKFMVYLQKENIIDESGMPKERFSAEFPKEGPSILRIQQVVRGDSAAYFCASSPQGRDYGYTFGSGTRLTVV.

The chain couples TRBV7-9 to TRBJ1-6; D remains ambiguous. This CDR3 is built from 13 residues. V shed 0 bases and J shed 9 bases, with 6 bases lying between them. Germline CDR1 is SEHNR and CDR2 is FQNEAQ (reference sequence). CDR3 nucleotide sequence: TGTGCCAGCAGCTTAGCTAGTGGTTCACCCCTCCACTTT. It yields the protein CASSLASGSPLHF.

The chain has TRBV5-1 and TRBJ1-1; possible D gene TRBD1, 5 bases. Germline V CDR1 and CDR2: SGHRS, YFSETQ. The germline V and J ends were trimmed by 0 bases and 4 bases, with 13 bases remaining between them. The length of the CDR3 is 15 residues. The CDR3 DNA follows: TGCGCCAGCAGCTTGGACGGGGGGGACGGCACTGAAGCTTTCTTT. This codes for CASSLDGGDGTEAFF.

The J gene is TRBJ2-7, the V gene TRBV13, with 7 nucleotides matching TRBD1. V was clipped by 0 bases and J by 2 bases; unmatched bases: 13. The CDR3 sequence is 18 residues long. CDR1 and CDR2 (germline): PRHDT, FYEKMQ (reference sequence). CDR3: CASSLGWGSGTATYEQYF. As DNA, the CDR3 is TGTGCCAGCAGCTTAGGCTGGGGGAGTGGGACAGCAACCTACGAGCAGTACTTC.

This clone was recorded once. This chain connects TRBV5-1 to TRBJ2-5, with 10 bases aligning to TRBD1. Looked up from germline, CDR1 is SGHRS and CDR2 is YFSETQ. Trimming cost V 4 bases and J 5 bases; bases outside gene matches: 5. The CDR3 length is 14 residues. The CDR3 region is CASSQAGQGETQYF. The CDR3 nucleotides are TGCGCCAGCAGCCAAGCGGGACAGGGGGAGACCCAGTACTTC.

The chain employs TRBV18 and TRBJ2-5; D perhaps matches TRBD2 (5 bases). V lost 2 bases and J lost 3, with 10 bases in between. The CDR3 covers 14 residues. Per germline, CDR1 KGHSH and CDR2 LQKENI. CDR3 in amino acids: CASSPGSPKETQYF. The CDR3 bases are TGTGCCAGCTCACCAGGGAGCCCCAAAGAGACCCAGTACTTC.

The chain carries TRBV13 and TRBJ2-1; the D gene is possibly TRBD2 (6 bases). V lost 5 bases to trimming and J lost 7 bases, with 12 bases between them. The germline gives CDR1 PRHDT, CDR2 FYEKMQ (reference sequence). The CDR3 sequence is 13 residues long. The CDR3 loop reads CASSPPEGNEQFF. CDR3 in DNA: TGTGCCAGCAGCCCGCCGGAGGGGAATGAGCAGTTCTTC.

This clone was counted at least ten times. The genes are TRBV4-1 and TRBJ1-5; TRBD1 matches 8 bases. The V segment lost 0 bases and the J segment 4 bases; nucleotides outside the gene matches: 5. From germline, CDR1 is MGHRA and CDR2 YSYEKL. The CDR3 is 16 residues long. The CDR3 sequence: CASSQDQWTGNQPQHF. The CDR3 bases are TGCGCCAGCAGCCAAGATCAATGGACAGGGAATCAGCCCCAGCATTTT.

This chain joins TRBV29-1 and TRBJ2-7; D possibly corresponds to TRBD1 (5 bases). Germline CDR1 SQVTM, CDR2 ANQGSEA. CDR3 length: 12 amino acids. Trimming shortened V by 6 bases and J by 2 bases, and 11 bases separated the two germline ends. In DNA form, the CDR3 reads TGCAGCGTCAGACAGTCAACCTACGAGCAGTACTTC. Residues: CSVRQSTYEQYF.

The chain carries TRBV6-6 and TRBJ1-1, with TRBD1 identical over 9 bases. The germline V gene has CDR1 MNHNY and CDR2 SVGAGI (reference sequence). The ends lost 2 bases at V and 8 bases at J; junction bases unmatched: 9. The CDR3 is 15 residues long. CDR3 sequence reads: CASSYSGGGTGEAFF. The CDR3 DNA is TGTGCCAGCAGTTACAGTGGTGGGGGGACAGGGGAAGCTTTCTTT.

This clone was seen a single time. The chain couples TRBV27 to TRBJ2-2, with 7 bases fitting TRBD1. V lost 8 bases, J lost 0 bases, and 18 bases stayed unmatched. The CDR3 runs to 19 residues. CDR1 is MNHEY, CDR2 SMNVEV, per germline (reference sequence). For the CDR3, the DNA is TGTGCCAGCCTCCCCGGCAGGGGCCAAGGGGGCGCGAACACCGGGGAGCTGTTTTTT. Translation: CASLPGRGQGGANTGELFF.

The rearrangement joins TRBV5-1 to TRBJ2-2; 9 bases line up with TRBD2. The ends lost 3 bases at V and 4 bases at J; junction bases unmatched: 10. Germline lookup yields CDR1 SGHRS and CDR2 YFSETQ. The CDR3 spans 17 residues. The DNA for the CDR3 is TGCGCCAGCAGCTGGGCCCGCGGGGGGGCGTTCACCGGGGAGCTGTTTTTT. Protein sequence: CASSWARGGAFTGELFF.

This clone was observed once. V and J are TRBV28 and TRBJ1-2; weak D call: TRBD1 (5 bases). Per the germline V gene, CDR1 is MDHEN and CDR2 is SYDVKM. The V gene lost 5 bases and the J gene lost 2 bases, with 15 bases spanning the gap. The CDR3 totals 15 residues. CDR3 in DNA: TGTGCCAGCAGTCAAGTTTCGGGGGTCAACTATGGCTACACCTTC. This codes for CASSQVSGVNYGYTF.

The chain is built from TRBV4-1 and TRBJ2-4; 14 nucleotides agree with TRBD2. The V and J ends lost 1 base and 1 base, in that order; junction bases with no gene match: 3. The CDR3 runs to 18 residues. CDR1 and CDR2 (germline): MGHRA, YSYEKL. CDR3 DNA: TGCGCCAGCAGCCAAGGGACTAGCGGGGGGATGGCCAAAAACATTCAGTACTTC. It yields the protein CASSQGTSGGMAKNIQYF.

The rearrangement uses TRBV4-2 and TRBJ2-7; TRBD2 matches at 16 bases. Germline CDR1 is LGHNA and CDR2 is YNFKEQ. The CDR3 consists of 20 residues. Trimming at V came to 3 bases and at J to 1 base, leaving 12 bases not matched to a gene. The CDR3, as DNA: TGTGCCAGCAGCCACCAGGGGACTAGCGGGAGGGCCGGGGGGTCCTACGAGCAGTACTTC. It specifies CASSHQGTSGRAGGSYEQYF.

V usage is TRBV7-2 and J usage is TRBJ2-7, with TRBD2 matching over 8 bases. The V and J ends lost 3 bases and 4 bases, in that order; junction bases with no gene match: 5. Germline V gene data show CDR1 as SGHTA and CDR2 as FQGNSA. The CDR3 contains 14 residues. In nucleotides, the CDR3 is TGTGCCAGCAGCTTGACAGCGGGAGCTTACGAGCAGTACTTC. It is translated as CASSLTAGAYEQYF.

For the CDR3, the DNA is TGTGCCAGCAGCTTGGCGGGGGGGCATGGCTCGGATACGCAGTATTTT. As protein: CASSLAGGHGSDTQYF. V usage is TRBV5-4 and J usage is TRBJ2-3; 8 bases are shared with TRBD2. The germline V gene has CDR1 SGHNT and CDR2 YYREEE (reference sequence). Trimming removed 0 bases from V and 6 bases from J; junction bases left unmatched: 9. This CDR3 is 16 amino acids long.

The CDR3 here is CASSVGGTGYGYTF. The CDR3 DNA follows: TGTGCCAGCAGTGTAGGAGGGACGGGCTATGGCTACACCTTC. The rearrangement joins TRBV6-1 to TRBJ1-2; a weak D match, TRBD1 (5 bases). V was pared by 4 bases and J by 4 bases, with 13 bases between. Germline CDR1 and CDR2: MNHNS and SASEGT. The CDR3 runs to 14 residues.

As DNA, the CDR3 is TGTGCCAGACGTTCCACCGACAGGGCCCATGGCTACACCTTC. Its protein product is CARRSTDRAHGYTF. V is TRBV19 and J is TRBJ1-2; 7 positions match TRBD1. The germline CDR1 and CDR2 sequences are LNHDA and SQIVND (reference sequence). Trimming at V came to 9 bases and at J to 6 bases, leaving 13 bases not matched to a gene. This CDR3 is built from 14 residues.

The DNA for the CDR3 is TGTGCCAGCAGCTTGGAGCGGGGCAATCGGGGCTACACCTTC. This translates into CASSLERGNRGYTF. The chain is built from TRBV5-6 and TRBJ1-2, with D tentatively TRBD1 (5 bases). Germline-derived CDR1 and CDR2 are SGHDT and YYEEEE. The V end lost 0 bases, the J end lost 8 bases, and 14 bases lay between the germline ends. The CDR3 sequence is 14 residues long.

The chain recombines TRBV10-3 with TRBJ2-7; TRBD2 aligns across 12 bases. The V gene end was trimmed by 11 bases and the J gene end by 4 bases; junction bases not matched to a gene: 6. The CDR3 sequence is 13 residues long. From germline, CDR1 is ENHRY and CDR2 SYGVKD. CDR3 nucleotide sequence: TGTGCCTCGCGGGGGACTAGCGGGTACGAGCAGTACTTC. Its translation: CASRGTSGYEQYF.

The genes are TRBV6-5 and TRBJ1-2; D gene unclear. The V gene lost 5 bases and the J gene lost 4 bases, with 2 bases spanning the gap. The CDR3 runs to 10 residues. Germline V gene sequence: CDR1 MNHEY, CDR2 SVGAGI. Here the CDR3 reads CASSLYGYTF. The CDR3 coding sequence is TGTGCCAGCAGTCTCTATGGCTACACCTTC.

The chain recombines TRBV6-1 with TRBJ1-3, with a possible D match to TRBD1 (6 bases). The CDR3 covers 18 residues. V lost 1 base to trimming and J lost 0 bases, with 16 bases between them. Germline V gene sequence: CDR1 MNHNS, CDR2 SASEGT. The CDR3 sequence is CASSEGVDSPRSGNTIYF. The DNA of the CDR3 is TGTGCCAGCAGTGAAGGGGTGGACAGTCCTCGCTCTGGAAACACCATATATTTT.

This sequence joins TRBV28 and TRBJ2-1; TRBD1 matches at 10 bases. With V trimmed by 6 bases and J by 4 bases, 12 bases remained unmatched. The V gene's germline CDR1 is MDHEN and CDR2 SYDVKM. The CDR3 has 17 amino acids. DNA of the CDR3: TGTGCCAGCAGCTCGAGACAGGGGGCTCTTCCTTACAATGAGCAGTTCTTC. This codes for CASSSRQGALPYNEQFF.